Below, 22 T cell receptor beta chains from the same sample are listed, as sequenced in a study of OX40 agonist ivuxolimab in advanced cancers. Clones were read by immunoSEQ multiplex PCR, and TCRdb kept only the in-frame ones, dropping some. The sample yields around 86,000 clones, under 95% seen once. This specimen consisted of CD4+ or CD8+ T cells sorted from blood, obtained in a trial of the OX40 agonist ivuxolimab. The source is an adult with an advanced solid tumor such as melanoma, head and neck, liver or kidney cancer.

This chain connects TRBV5-4 to TRBJ2-2, with no clear D. The CDR3 runs to 12 residues. Deletions cut 5 bases from V and 4 bases from J, with 6 bases between. Germline V gene lookup returns CDR1 SGHNT and CDR2 YYREEE (reference sequence). The CDR3 is CASSFSTGELFF. CDR3 DNA: TGTGCCAGCAGTTTCTCCACCGGGGAGCTGTTTTTT.

J is TRBJ2-5 and V is TRBV7-8; D is undetermined. Germline loops: CDR1 SGHVS, CDR2 FQNEAQ. This CDR3 has 15 residues. V was clipped by 1 base and J by 3 bases, with 12 bases between them. The CDR3 spells CASSLVRRTEETQYF. The CDR3, as DNA: TGTGCCAGCAGCTTAGTCCGGCGGACCGAAGAGACCCAGTACTTC.

The J gene is TRBJ2-1, the V gene TRBV2; D is perhaps TRBD1 or TRBD2 (6 bases each). The ends were cut back, 5 bases at V and 8 bases at J, with 10 bases in the middle. Per the germline V gene, CDR1 is SNHLY and CDR2 is FYNNEI. The CDR3 runs to 12 residues. CDR3: CASSSRGDEQFF. Written as DNA, the CDR3 is TGTGCCAGCAGTAGTAGGGGGGATGAGCAGTTCTTC.

CDR3: CAWSPDPYEQYF. In DNA form, the CDR3 reads TGTGCCTGGAGCCCGGACCCCTACGAGCAGTACTTC. This chain links TRBV30 with TRBJ2-7; D remains ambiguous. Germline CDR1 GTSNPN, CDR2 SVGIG (reference sequence). CDR3 size: 12 residues. V gave up 3 bases and J gave up 2 bases, with 8 bases separating them.

This clone was seen only once. The rearrangement joins TRBV5-1 to TRBJ2-1; D is possibly TRBD2 (6 bases). With 5 bases removed from V and 1 base from J, the gap between germline ends came to 13 bases. The CDR3 consists of 15 residues. Per germline, CDR1 SGHRS and CDR2 YFSETQ. The CDR3 DNA reads TGCGCCAGCAGTGGCCGGGAGTGGTCCTACAATGAGCAGTTCTTC. Encoded protein: CASSGREWSYNEQFF.

This chain links TRBV19 with TRBJ2-1; TRBD2 agrees at 12 bases. V shed 5 bases and J 0 bases; nucleotides not matched to a gene: 2. The CDR3 is made up of 16 amino acids. CDR1 LNHDA and CDR2 SQIVND come from the germline V gene (reference sequence). CDR3: CASSQTSGSSYNEQFF. The DNA of the CDR3 is TGTGCCAGTAGTCAGACTAGCGGGAGCTCCTACAATGAGCAGTTCTTC.

The V call is TRBV5-3, the J call TRBJ2-2, with 7 bases that match TRBD1. TRBV5-3 is filed as an ORF, its function uncertain. The trim removed 4 bases at V and 3 bases at J, leaving 9 bases unmatched. This CDR3 is 16 amino acids long. CDR3 DNA sequence: TGTGCCAGAAGCCTTCGACAGGGATCGTACACCGGGGAGCTGTTTTTT. It encodes CARSLRQGSYTGELFF.

The CDR3 nucleotides are TGTGCCACCAGCAGAGATTACGCCAGCTATGGCTACACCTTC. This sequence encodes CATSRDYASYGYTF. The chain joins TRBV15 to TRBJ1-2; D gene unclear. This CDR3 is 14 amino acids long. Trimming removed 0 bases at V and 4 bases at J, with 9 bases between. Germline CDR1 reads LNHNV; CDR2 reads YYDKDF (reference sequence).

The CDR3 here is CASSLEAGSGYEQYF. The CDR3 DNA sequence: TGTGCCAGCAGCTTAGAGGCAGGGTCCGGCTACGAGCAGTACTTC. The rearrangement uses TRBV7-2 and TRBJ2-7, with D possibly matching TRBD1 (5 bases). CDR3 size: 15 residues. Germline V gene sequence: CDR1 SGHTA, CDR2 FQGNSA. V gave up 1 base and J gave up 3 bases, with 13 bases separating them.

This chain joins TRBV4-1 and TRBJ1-4, with D maybe TRBD1 (5 bases). V shed 0 bases and J shed 5 bases, with 7 bases lying between them. The CDR3 sequence is 14 residues long. Germline lookup yields CDR1 MGHRA and CDR2 YSYEKL. DNA for the CDR3: TGCGCCAGCAGCCAAGAAGGGGTGAATGAAAAACTGTTTTTT. Its translation: CASSQEGVNEKLFF.

This clone showed up just a few times. The rearrangement uses TRBV11-2 and TRBJ2-7, with 10 bases matching TRBD2. Germline CDR1 SGHAT, CDR2 FQNNGV. The length of the CDR3 is 16 residues. The V segment lost 1 base and the J segment 4 bases; nucleotides outside the gene matches: 7. The CDR3 is CASSLGQGTSEYEQYF. The CDR3 nucleotides read TGTGCCAGCAGCTTAGGTCAAGGGACTAGCGAATACGAGCAGTACTTC.

The rearrangement links TRBV7-9 to TRBJ2-1; 8 nucleotides match TRBD2. With V trimmed by 2 bases and J by 8 bases, 8 bases remained unmatched. The CDR3 spans 15 residues. Germline loops: CDR1 SEHNR, CDR2 FQNEAQ (reference sequence). The chain's CDR3 is CASSLISAGGDEQFF. The DNA of the CDR3 is TGTGCCAGCAGCTTAATCTCGGCGGGGGGTGATGAGCAGTTCTTC.

The rearrangement links TRBV4-1 to TRBJ1-1, with 11 bases identical to TRBD1. Trimming cost V 4 bases and J 3 bases; bases outside gene matches: 1. This CDR3 comprises 14 residues. CDR1 MGHRA and CDR2 YSYEKL come from the germline V gene. CDR3 in amino acids: CASSRTGGDTEAFF. The CDR3 DNA follows: TGCGCCAGCAGCCGGACAGGGGGCGACACTGAAGCTTTCTTT.

This chain uses TRBV27 with TRBJ1-2; 11 positions match TRBD1. Germline V gives CDR1 MNHEY, CDR2 SMNVEV (reference sequence). This CDR3 region has 16 residues. With 6 bases clipped from V and 4 bases from J, the junction kept 10 bases outside the gene matches. CDR3 DNA: TGTGCCAGCAGCTCCGGGGGACAGGGGGAAATCTATGGCTACACCTTC. It translates to CASSSGGQGEIYGYTF.

The chain combines TRBV10-2 with TRBJ1-5; a possible D gene is TRBD1 (6 bases). The CDR3 has 15 residues. V gave up 0 bases and J gave up 6 bases, with 12 bases separating them. Germline lookup yields CDR1 WSHSY and CDR2 SAAADI. Here the CDR3 reads CASSESWGHGQPQHF. CDR3 DNA sequence: TGCGCCAGCAGTGAGTCATGGGGGCATGGTCAGCCCCAGCATTTT.

The chain recombines TRBV19 with TRBJ2-3; D uncertain. V was cut by 3 bases and J by 2 bases, with 6 bases left in between. The CDR3 contains 13 residues. CDR1 is LNHDA, CDR2 SQIVND, per germline (reference sequence). In nucleotides, the CDR3 is TGTGCCAGTAGTATGCTGGACACAGATACGCAGTATTTT. Translating it yields CASSMLDTDTQYF.

The chain has TRBV10-3 and TRBJ2-7, with D possibly being TRBD1 (6 bases). Trimming took 0 bases from V and 3 from J, leaving 9 bases between them. The germline gives CDR1 ENHRY, CDR2 SYGVKD. The CDR3 consists of 14 residues. CDR3 in DNA: TGTGCCATCAGTGAGTCAGGGGGTTACTACGAGCAGTACTTC. Residues: CAISESGGYYEQYF.

V and J are TRBV19 and TRBJ2-1; 9 nucleotides line up with TRBD2. The CDR3 has 15 amino acids. The V and J ends lost 4 bases and 2 bases, in that order; junction bases with no gene match: 3. Per the germline V gene, CDR1 is LNHDA and CDR2 is SQIVND (reference sequence). Here the CDR3 reads CASSRAGGPYNEQFF. DNA for the CDR3: TGTGCCAGTAGTAGGGCGGGGGGGCCCTACAATGAGCAGTTCTTC.

The chain couples TRBV19 to TRBJ2-7, with D tentatively TRBD2 (6 bases). The CDR3 spans 13 residues. Trimming removed 4 bases from V and 2 bases from J, with 9 bases in between. Germline V gene lookup returns CDR1 LNHDA and CDR2 SQIVND (reference sequence). The CDR3 region is CASSTRLAYEQYF. The CDR3 DNA is TGTGCCAGTAGTACGAGACTAGCCTACGAGCAGTACTTC.

The chain carries TRBV25-1 and TRBJ2-5; the D gene is possibly TRBD2 (6 bases). Trimming shortened V by 7 bases and J by 5 bases, and 17 bases separated the two germline ends. CDR3 length equals 14 residues. CDR1 is MGHDK, CDR2 SYGVNS, per germline. CDR3 sequence: CASTRRGFEETQYF. In nucleotides, the CDR3 is TGTGCCAGCACCCGACGGGGGTTCGAGGAGACCCAGTACTTC.

This chain uses TRBV27 with TRBJ2-1; no clear D. The CDR3 length is 16 residues. Trimming left V 0 bases short and J 3 bases short, with 12 bases between. Germline V gene sequence: CDR1 MNHEY, CDR2 SMNVEV (reference sequence). DNA for the CDR3: TGTGCCAGCAGTTTATCACAATCCACTTTCTACAATGAGCAGTTCTTC. Translated: CASSLSQSTFYNEQFF.

The V gene is TRBV19, the J gene TRBJ2-2; D not resolved. This CDR3 comprises 12 residues. The germline V gene encodes CDR1 LNHDA and CDR2 SQIVND (reference sequence). The ends were cut back, 6 bases at V and 2 bases at J, with 4 bases in the middle. CDR3 DNA sequence: TGTGCCAGTAGATACAACACCGGGGAGCTGTTTTTT. It is translated as CASRYNTGELFF.